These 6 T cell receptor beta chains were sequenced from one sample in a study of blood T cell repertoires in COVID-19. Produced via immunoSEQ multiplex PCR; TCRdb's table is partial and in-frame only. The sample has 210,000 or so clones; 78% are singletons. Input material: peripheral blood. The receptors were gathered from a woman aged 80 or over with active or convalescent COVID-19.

The CDR3 DNA reads as TGTGCCAGCAGTTTTACTAGCGGGGGGCCGGGGGAGACCCAGTACTTC. This gives the protein CASSFTSGGPGETQYF. The chain carries TRBV11-2 and TRBJ2-5; 12 bases map to TRBD2. The CDR3 extends over 16 amino acids. Per germline, CDR1 SGHAT and CDR2 FQNNGV. The trim removed 6 bases at V and 5 bases at J, leaving 10 bases unmatched.

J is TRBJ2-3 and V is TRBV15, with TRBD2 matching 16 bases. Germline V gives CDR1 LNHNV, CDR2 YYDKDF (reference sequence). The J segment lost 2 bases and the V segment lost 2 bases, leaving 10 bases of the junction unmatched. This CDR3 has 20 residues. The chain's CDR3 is CATSRPKGTSGGAITDTQYF. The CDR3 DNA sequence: TGTGCCACCAGCAGACCTAAAGGGACTAGCGGGGGGGCCATCACAGATACGCAGTATTTT.

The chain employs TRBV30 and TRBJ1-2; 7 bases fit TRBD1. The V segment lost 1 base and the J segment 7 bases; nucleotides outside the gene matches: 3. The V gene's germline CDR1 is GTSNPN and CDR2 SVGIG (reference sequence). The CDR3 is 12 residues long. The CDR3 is CAWSARQGGYTF. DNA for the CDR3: TGTGCCTGGAGTGCCCGACAGGGTGGCTACACCTTC.

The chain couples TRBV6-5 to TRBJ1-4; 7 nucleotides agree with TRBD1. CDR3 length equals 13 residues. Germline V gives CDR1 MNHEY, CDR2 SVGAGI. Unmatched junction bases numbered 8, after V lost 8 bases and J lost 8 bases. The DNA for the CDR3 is TGTGCCAGCCATGGACAGGCAAGAGAAAAACTGTTTTTT. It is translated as CASHGQAREKLFF.

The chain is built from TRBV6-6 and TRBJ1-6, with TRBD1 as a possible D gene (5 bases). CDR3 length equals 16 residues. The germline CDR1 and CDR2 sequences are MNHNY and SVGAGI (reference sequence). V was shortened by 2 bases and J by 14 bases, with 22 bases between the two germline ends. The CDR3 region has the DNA TGTGCCAGCAGTTACCCCTCACGCGGGGCCGCCTTCACCCTCCACTTT. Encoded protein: CASSYPSRGAAFTLHF.

The CDR3 region is CASSQVRSGFYEQYF. The CDR3 DNA is TGTGCCAGCAGCCAAGTCCGTTCAGGTTTCTACGAGCAGTACTTC. The genes are TRBV14 and TRBJ2-7; no reliable D call. Germline CDR1 is SGHDN and CDR2 is FVKESK. V was trimmed by 1 base and J by 3 bases, leaving 13 bases between them. The CDR3 spans 15 residues. The full variable domain, in which reference TRBV14 and TRBJ2-7 provide the parts outside the CDR3, is EAGVTQFPSHSVIEKGQTVTLRCDPISGHDNLYWYRRVMGKEIKFLLHFVKESKQDESGMPNNRFLAERTGGTYSTLKVQPAELEDSGVYFCASSQVRSGFYEQYFGPGTRLTVT.